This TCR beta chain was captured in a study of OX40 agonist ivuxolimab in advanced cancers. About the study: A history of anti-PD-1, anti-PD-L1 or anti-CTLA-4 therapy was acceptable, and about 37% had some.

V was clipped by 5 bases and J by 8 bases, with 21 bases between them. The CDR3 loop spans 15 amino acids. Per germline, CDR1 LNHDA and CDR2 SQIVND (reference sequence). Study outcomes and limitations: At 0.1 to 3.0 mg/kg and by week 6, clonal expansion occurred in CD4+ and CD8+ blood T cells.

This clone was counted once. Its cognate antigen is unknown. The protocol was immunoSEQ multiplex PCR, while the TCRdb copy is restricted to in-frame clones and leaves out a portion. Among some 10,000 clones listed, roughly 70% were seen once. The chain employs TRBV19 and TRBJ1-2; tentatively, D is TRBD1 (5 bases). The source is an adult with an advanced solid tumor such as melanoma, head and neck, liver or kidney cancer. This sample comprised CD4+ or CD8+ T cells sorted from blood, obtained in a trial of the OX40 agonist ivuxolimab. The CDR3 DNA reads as TGTGCCAGTAGTGATCGCGGGGACGACGGTAGGGGCTACACCTTC. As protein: CASSDRGDDGRGYTF.